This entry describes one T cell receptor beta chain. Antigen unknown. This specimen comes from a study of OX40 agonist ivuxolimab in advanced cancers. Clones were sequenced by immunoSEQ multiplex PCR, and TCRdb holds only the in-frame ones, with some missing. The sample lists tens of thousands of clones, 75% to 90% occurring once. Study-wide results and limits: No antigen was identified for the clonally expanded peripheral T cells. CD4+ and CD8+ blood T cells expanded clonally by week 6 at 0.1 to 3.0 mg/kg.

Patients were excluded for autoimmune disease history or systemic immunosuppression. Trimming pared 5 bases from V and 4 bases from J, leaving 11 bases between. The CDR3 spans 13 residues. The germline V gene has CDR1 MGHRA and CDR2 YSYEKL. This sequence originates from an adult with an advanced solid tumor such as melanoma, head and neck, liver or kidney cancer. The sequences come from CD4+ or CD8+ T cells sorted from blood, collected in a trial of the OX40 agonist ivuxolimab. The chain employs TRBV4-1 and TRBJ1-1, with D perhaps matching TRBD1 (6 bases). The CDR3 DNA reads TGCGCCAGCAGCTTACAGGGAGGCACTGAAGCTTTCTTT. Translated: CASSLQGGTEAFF.